This T cell receptor beta chain appears in the sequencing data of a study of tissue T cells after allogeneic stem cell transplantation. Study-level information: All graft-versus-host disease patients had gastrointestinal involvement and received several lines of directed therapy. Viable blood and marrow gave sorted CD3+ T cells if numbers allowed.

This CDR3 contains 15 residues. V lost 3 bases to trimming and J lost 0 bases; unmatched junction nucleotides: 4. The germline gives CDR1 MNHEY, CDR2 SMNVEV (reference sequence). Some clones are missing from TCRdb's copy, which holds only in-frame ones; the method was immunoSEQ multiplex PCR. Seen here are 25,000 to 30,000 clones, 85% observed once, and the top ten hold approximately 3.5%. The chain carries TRBV27 and TRBJ1-1, with 7 positions matching TRBD1. The specimen was blood, collected before transplantation. The clonotype originates from a woman aged 18-55 years who later had graft-versus-host disease after an allogeneic stem cell transplant. The CDR3 region is CASSFLGQVNTEAFF. CDR3 nucleotide sequence: TGTGCCAGCAGTTTCCTCGGACAGGTGAACACTGAAGCTTTCTTT.